This TCR beta chain was captured by sequencing in a study of T-cell memory formation after mild COVID-19 (dated by TCRdb to 2020 to 2022). In the study overall: TCR sequence clusters from the two donors were found to be largely donor specific. Longitudinal TCRalpha and TCRbeta repertoire sequencing tracked T-cell clones expanding and contracting after mild COVID-19 in a couple of donors. The cohort comprised two young, previously healthy adult volunteers, one female and one male. On the study overall, not on this receptor specifically: Some responding clones were detected in pre-infection memory, suggesting pre-existing cross-reactive memory T cells joined the SARS-CoV-2 response. The second-wave clones that peaked on day 37 were not confirmed to be SARS-CoV-2 specific. Clones that contracted from day 15 to 85 showed balanced CD4/CD8 phenotypes, whereas a second wave of clones that expanded from day 15 to 37 leaned towards CD4+. Contracting CD4+ clones appeared mostly in the CM and EM memory subsets, whereas CD8+ clones were enriched in EMRA. The study included only a couple of mild cases, and larger cohorts that include severe cases with pre-infection samples were judged to be necessary.

Instrument on record: Illumina NovaSeq 6000. cDNA libraries for TCRalpha and TCRbeta were prepared by 5'RACE using constant-segment primers, with sample barcodes and unique molecular identifiers added. RNA was extracted from every sample with Trizol reagent. Libraries were amplified in two PCR steps, with a second sample barcode and Illumina TruSeq adapters added in the second step. Sequencing of libraries was performed on an Illumina NovaSeq with 2 x 150 bp paired-end reads. On the authors' methods: With migec v1.2.7, reads were demultiplexed and then collapsed into UMI-guided consensus sequences. With mixcr v2.1.11, UMI consensuses were aligned to TRA and TRB V and J templates and assembled into clonotypes. Expanded or contracted clonotypes were those called significant by both edgeR and NoisET, with noise models trained on biological replicates. For edgeR calls, the cutoffs were a false discovery rate-adjusted p below 0.01 and a log2 fold-change threshold of 1. As an exploratory analysis of dynamics, PCA with hierarchical clustering was applied to max-normalized trajectories of the 1000 most abundant clonotypes. The CD4 or CD8 phenotype of responding clones was assigned using the separately sequenced CD4+ and CD8+ repertoires. In TCRdb, the public reads were trimmed at Q25 with fastp and aligned with MiXCR, with productive beta chains retained. CDR3 protein sequences are deduplicated, and each keeps its most common genes and DNA. The V and J calls, along with clone size, are taken from TCRdb and not from the paper's own processing. Counted in this sample were under 550,000 distinct CDR3 sequences; 18% of them appeared once. In total, the top ten clones hold roughly an eighth of the sample.

The trim is 4 bases for V and 3 bases for J, with a gap of 16 bases between the germline ends. There are 15 amino acids in the CDR3, from cysteine to phenylalanine inclusive. Here the CDR3 DNA is all that survives: 45 bases in frame from base 1. The germline V gene supplies CDR1 SGHRS and CDR2 YFSETQ. This clonotype was seen more than once but under ten times. Its antigen is not yet known. No base qualities exist here, and no much larger clone lies one base off it. Ficoll-Paque density gradient centrifugation was the method used to isolate PBMCs. The chain couples TRBV5-1 to TRBJ2-5; the D gene is possibly TRBD1, with 6 bases matching. Sequenced sample: PBMCs or a T cell subset sorted from them (not recorded which). The source of this sequence is an adult woman who had mild COVID-19 (a few samples of this study predate the infection). The sample titles of this study are shuffled in the database, so cell type and time point are left out; the donor was told from shared clones. The DNA sequence follows: TGCGCCAGCAGCCCACAGACCACAGGGAAAGAGACCCAGTACTTC. Translation gives CASSPQTTGKETQYF.